This T cell receptor (beta chain) was identified during a study of T cell repertoires in cytomegalovirus infection. This CDR3 has 14 amino acids. Germline CDR1 is MNHEY and CDR2 is SMNVEV (reference sequence). Points on this clonotype: What it binds is not known. The junction shows a germline mismatch at one end, possibly a read error.

TCRdb ran MiXCR on the reads and lists one entry per CDR3 protein. The table records roughly 920,000 distinct CDR3 sequences, around 32% of them present only once. This chain connects TRBV27 to TRBJ2-5; 11 nucleotides line up with TRBD1. The source was cultured CD8+ T cells from PBMCs, collected from culture after CMV antigen stimulation. The origin of this receptor is a human donor in good health (CMV status not recorded). Some clones in this sample may be carry-over from other donors' samples. The CDR3 loop reads CANSSDRGHETQYF. CDR3 DNA sequence: TGTGCCAACAGTTCGGACAGGGGGCATGAGACCCAGTACTTC.